The 13 T cell receptor beta chains below come from one sample, sequenced in a study of T cell responses to AZD1222 COVID-19 vaccine (dated by TCRdb to the early 2020s). The time point label, as the study defines it: about 28 days (+/-7) after the second vaccine dose. Library prep was done by the immunoSEQ multiplex PCR assay. What TCRdb holds here is the immuneACCESS table cut down to in-frame rearrangements. Part of the clones is not present; checked against another copy, under half of the missing clones reflect an unresolved V gene, and the others are unexplained. This sample comprises tens of thousands of clones, around 82% of them detected only once. The ten largest make up 26% of the sample. The specimen was peripheral blood, collected 28 days after the second AZD1222 dose. These receptors were collected from an adult who received the AZD1222 COVID-19 vaccine.

This chain links TRBV3-1 (or the pseudogene TRBV3-2) with TRBJ2-2, with D unclear. The CDR3 is 12 amino acids. Germline loops: CDR1 LGHDT, CDR2 YNNKEL (reference sequence). V was trimmed by 5 bases and J by 7 bases, leaving 8 bases between them. The DNA of the CDR3 is TGTGCCAGCAGCGCCTGGCACGGGGAGCTGTTTTTT. It codes for CASSAWHGELFF.

V and J are TRBV3-1 (or the pseudogene TRBV3-2) and TRBJ2-2; D not certain. V was shortened by 4 bases and J by 4 bases, with 7 bases between the two germline ends. Germline lookup yields CDR1 LGHDT and CDR2 YNNKEL (reference sequence). There are 13 residues in the CDR3. CDR3 DNA sequence: TGTGCCAGCAGCCCCTTGGCCACCGGGGAGCTGTTTTTT. Amino acid sequence: CASSPLATGELFF.

This clone was seen a handful of times. The rearrangement uses TRBV7-3 and TRBJ1-2; TRBD1 aligns across 7 bases. This CDR3 has 13 residues. Trimming cost V 5 bases and J 8 bases; bases outside gene matches: 8. The germline V gene encodes CDR1 SGHTA and CDR2 FQGTGA. The CDR3 DNA sequence: TGTGCCAGCAGCCCCGGGGACAGATTGGGCTACACCTTC. Its protein is CASSPGDRLGYTF.

This clone was observed a handful of times. The chain uses TRBV30 and TRBJ1-5; D unclear. The CDR3 extends over 15 amino acids. Trimming left V 0 bases short and J 2 bases short, with 11 bases between. Germline V gene lookup returns CDR1 GTSNPN and CDR2 SVGIG (reference sequence). As DNA, the CDR3 is TGTGCCTGGAGTGTCGGCCCGGGAGGCAATCAGCCCCAGCATTTT. This sequence encodes CAWSVGPGGNQPQHF.

The chain couples TRBV9 to TRBJ2-7; TRBD1 matches 7 bases. The J segment lost 8 bases and the V segment lost 1 base, leaving 9 bases of the junction unmatched. The CDR3 has 14 amino acids. From germline, CDR1 is SGDLS and CDR2 YYNGEE. Written as DNA, the CDR3 is TGTGCCAGCAGCGTAAAAGACAGGGATGGACAGCAGTACTTC. Protein product: CASSVKDRDGQQYF.

This clone was seen repeatedly, ten times or more. The chain carries TRBV5-6 and TRBJ2-7, with D perhaps matching TRBD2 (6 bases). V was cut by 4 bases and J by 1 base, with 12 bases left in between. CDR3 length: 14 amino acids. Germline-derived CDR1 and CDR2 are SGHDT and YYEEEE. The CDR3 region has the DNA TGTGCCAGCAGCCCCGGCCGGGAGTCCTACGAGCAGTACTTC. This translates into CASSPGRESYEQYF. Drawing the rest from reference TRBV5-6 and TRBJ2-7, the complete variable domain is DAGVTQSPTHLIKTRGQQVTLRCSPKSGHDTVSWYQQALGQGPQFIFQYYEEEERQRGNFPDRFSGHQFPNYSSELNVNALLLGDSALYLCASSPGRESYEQYFGPGTRLTVT.

This rearrangement joins TRBV9 to TRBJ2-1; the match to TRBD2 covers 16 bases. V shed 3 bases, J shed 0 bases, and the junction held 3 bases outside the gene matches. Per the germline V gene, CDR1 is SGDLS and CDR2 is YYNGEE. The CDR3 is 18 residues long. DNA for the CDR3: TGTGCCAGCAGCGCGGGACTAGCGGGAGGGAGCTCCTACAATGAGCAGTTCTTC. This sequence encodes CASSAGLAGGSSYNEQFF.

The chain employs TRBV24-1 and TRBJ2-5; D unclear. This CDR3 contains 14 residues. Germline V gives CDR1 KGHDR, CDR2 SFDVKD. The V gene lost 5 bases and the J gene lost 1 base, with 10 bases spanning the gap. CDR3 loop: CATSGSRSQETQYF. The CDR3 bases are TGTGCCACCAGTGGATCCAGGAGCCAAGAGACCCAGTACTTC.

This chain joins TRBV6-5 and TRBJ2-7; no reliable D call. The V gene's germline CDR1 is MNHEY and CDR2 SVGAGI. This CDR3 comprises 12 residues. V was pared by 5 bases and J by 8 bases, with 13 bases between. The CDR3 region is CASSPEWAKQYF. CDR3 sequence (DNA): TGTGCCAGCAGTCCCGAATGGGCCAAGCAGTACTTC.

This clone was seen only once. The gene calls are TRBV5-1 and TRBJ2-7, with 7 positions matching TRBD2. CDR1 and CDR2 from the germline V gene are SGHRS and YFSETQ. After removal of 1 base from V and 4 bases from J, the junction contained 11 bases not matched to a gene. CDR3 length equals 16 residues. The chain's CDR3 is CASSLFASGPSYEQYF. The CDR3 DNA reads TGCGCCAGCAGCTTGTTCGCTAGCGGACCCTCTTACGAGCAGTACTTC.

The chain is built from TRBV4-3 and TRBJ2-7; 10 bases are a match to TRBD1. Germline loops: CDR1 LGHNA, CDR2 YSLEER. V gave up 4 bases and J gave up 9 bases; unmatched junction bases: 9. This CDR3 region has 14 residues. The CDR3 region is CASSRGTGAVAQYF. The CDR3 nucleotides are TGCGCCAGCAGCCGAGGGACAGGGGCCGTCGCGCAGTACTTC.

The chain employs TRBV7-2 and TRBJ2-3, with no clear D. This CDR3 has 16 residues. Per germline, CDR1 SGHTA and CDR2 FQGNSA. The ends were cut back, 2 bases at V and 10 bases at J, with 22 bases in the middle. The CDR3 region is CASSLSVVPNSGAQYF. The CDR3 nucleotides read TGTGCCAGCAGCTTATCGGTGGTCCCAAACAGTGGGGCGCAGTATTTT.

This clone was seen a few times. The chain uses TRBV10-3 and TRBJ2-7, with 7 bases fitting TRBD1. V lost 4 bases and J lost 6; bases outside the gene matches: 15. This CDR3 is 16 amino acids long. Germline CDR1 ENHRY, CDR2 SYGVKD. The CDR3 is CAISGSSPQGTSEQYF. CDR3 DNA: TGTGCCATCAGTGGGTCTTCCCCACAGGGGACCAGCGAGCAGTACTTC.